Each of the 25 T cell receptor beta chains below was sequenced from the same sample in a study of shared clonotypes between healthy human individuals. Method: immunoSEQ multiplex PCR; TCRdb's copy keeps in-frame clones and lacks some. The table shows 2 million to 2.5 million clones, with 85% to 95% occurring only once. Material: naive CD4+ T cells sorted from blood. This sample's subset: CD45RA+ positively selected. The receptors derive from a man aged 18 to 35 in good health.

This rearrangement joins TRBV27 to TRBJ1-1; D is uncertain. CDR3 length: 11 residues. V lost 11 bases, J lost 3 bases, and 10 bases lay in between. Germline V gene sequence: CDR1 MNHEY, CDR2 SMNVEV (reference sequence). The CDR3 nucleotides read TGTGCCCCATTTGGGGACACTGAAGCTTTCTTT. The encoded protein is CAPFGDTEAFF.

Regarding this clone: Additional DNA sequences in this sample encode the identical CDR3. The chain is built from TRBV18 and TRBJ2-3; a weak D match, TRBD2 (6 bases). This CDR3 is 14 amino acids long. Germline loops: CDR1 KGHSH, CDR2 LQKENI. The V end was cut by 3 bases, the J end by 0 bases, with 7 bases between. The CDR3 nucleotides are TGTGCCAGCTCACCGGGACTTAGCACAGATACGCAGTATTTT. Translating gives CASSPGLSTDTQYF. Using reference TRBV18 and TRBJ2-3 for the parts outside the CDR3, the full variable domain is NAGVMQNPRHLVRRRGQEARLRCSPMKGHSHVYWYRQLPEEGLKFMVYLQKENIIDESGMPKERFSAEFPKEGPSILRIQQVVRGDSAAYFCASSPGLSTDTQYFGPGTRLTVL.

The CDR3 region is CAWSELAGTWTGELFF. The CDR3 DNA follows: TGTGCCTGGAGTGAATTAGCGGGGACCTGGACCGGGGAGCTGTTTTTT. This chain uses TRBV30 with TRBJ2-2, with TRBD2 identical over 8 bases. There are 16 residues in the CDR3. V shed 1 base, J shed 5 bases, and the junction held 9 bases outside the gene matches. Germline values: CDR1 GTSNPN, CDR2 SVGIG (reference sequence).

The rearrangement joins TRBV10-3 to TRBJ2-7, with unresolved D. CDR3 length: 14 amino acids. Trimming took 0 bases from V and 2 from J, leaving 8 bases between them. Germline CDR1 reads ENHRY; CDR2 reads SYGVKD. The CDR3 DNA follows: TGTGCCATCAGTGAGTCAGCAAGAGCCTACGAGCAGTACTTC. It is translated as CAISESARAYEQYF.

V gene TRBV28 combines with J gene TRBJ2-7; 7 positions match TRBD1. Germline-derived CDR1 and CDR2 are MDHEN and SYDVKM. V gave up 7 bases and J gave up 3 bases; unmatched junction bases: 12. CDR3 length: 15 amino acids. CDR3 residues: CASNTGTVLIYEQYF. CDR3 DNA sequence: TGTGCCAGCAACACCGGGACAGTGCTTATCTACGAGCAGTACTTC.

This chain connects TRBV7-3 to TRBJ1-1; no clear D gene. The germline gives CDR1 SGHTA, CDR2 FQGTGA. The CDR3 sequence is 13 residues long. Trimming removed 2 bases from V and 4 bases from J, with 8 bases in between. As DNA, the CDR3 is TGTGCCAGCAGCTTATATCCGGGCACTGAAGCTTTCTTT. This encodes CASSLYPGTEAFF.

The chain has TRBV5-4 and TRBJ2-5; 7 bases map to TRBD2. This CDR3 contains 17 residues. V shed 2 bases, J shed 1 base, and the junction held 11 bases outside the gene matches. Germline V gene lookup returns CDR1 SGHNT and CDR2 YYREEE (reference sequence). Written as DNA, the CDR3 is TGTGCCAGCAGCTTCGGATTGAGCGGGGTCCTCCAAGAGACCCAGTACTTC. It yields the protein CASSFGLSGVLQETQYF.

The CDR3 spells CSSGQGGEQYF. The CDR3 nucleotides read TGCAGTTCGGGACAGGGTGGCGAGCAGTACTTC. This sequence joins TRBV20-1 and TRBJ2-7; TRBD1 aligns across 9 bases. The germline V gene encodes CDR1 DFQATT and CDR2 SNEGSKA (reference sequence). This CDR3 is 11 amino acids long. The trim removed 8 bases at V and 6 bases at J, leaving 5 bases unmatched.

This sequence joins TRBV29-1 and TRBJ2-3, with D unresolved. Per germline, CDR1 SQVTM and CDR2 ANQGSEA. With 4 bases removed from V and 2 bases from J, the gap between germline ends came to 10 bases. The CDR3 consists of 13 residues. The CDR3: CSVVGTITDTQYF. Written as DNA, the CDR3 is TGCAGCGTTGTTGGTACAATCACAGATACGCAGTATTTT.

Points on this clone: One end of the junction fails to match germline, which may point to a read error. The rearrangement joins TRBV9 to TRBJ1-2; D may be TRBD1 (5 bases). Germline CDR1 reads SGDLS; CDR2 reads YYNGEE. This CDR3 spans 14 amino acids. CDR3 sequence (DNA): TGTGCCAGCAGCCCCCGGAGGCTAAACCCTCGGGGGGCCTTC. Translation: CASSPRRLNPRGAF.

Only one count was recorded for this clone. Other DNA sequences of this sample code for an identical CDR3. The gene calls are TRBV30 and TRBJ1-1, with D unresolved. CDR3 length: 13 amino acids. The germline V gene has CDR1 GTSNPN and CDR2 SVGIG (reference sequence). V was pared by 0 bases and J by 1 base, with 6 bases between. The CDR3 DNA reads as TGTGCCTGGAGTGTACGTACGAACACTGAAGCTTTCTTT. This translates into CAWSVRTNTEAFF. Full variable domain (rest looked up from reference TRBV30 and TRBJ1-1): SQTIHQWPATLVQPVGSPLSLECTVEGTSNPNLYWYRQAAGRGLQLLFYSVGIGQISSEVPQNLSASRPQDRQFILSSKKLLLSDSGFYLCAWSVRTNTEAFFGQGTRLTVV.

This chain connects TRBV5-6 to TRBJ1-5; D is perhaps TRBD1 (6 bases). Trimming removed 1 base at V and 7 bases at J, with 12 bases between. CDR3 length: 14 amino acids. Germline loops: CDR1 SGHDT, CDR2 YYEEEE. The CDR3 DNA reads TGTGCCAGCAGCTTGTCTTACAGGGACCAGCCCCAGCATTTT. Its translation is CASSLSYRDQPQHF.

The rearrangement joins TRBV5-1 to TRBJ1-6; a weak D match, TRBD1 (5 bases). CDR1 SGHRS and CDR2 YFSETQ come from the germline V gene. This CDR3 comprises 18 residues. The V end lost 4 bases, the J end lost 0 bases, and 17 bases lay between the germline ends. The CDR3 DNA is TGCGCCAGCAGCCAACAGGAGATATTGAGCTCCTATAATTCACCCCTCCACTTT. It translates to CASSQQEILSSYNSPLHF.

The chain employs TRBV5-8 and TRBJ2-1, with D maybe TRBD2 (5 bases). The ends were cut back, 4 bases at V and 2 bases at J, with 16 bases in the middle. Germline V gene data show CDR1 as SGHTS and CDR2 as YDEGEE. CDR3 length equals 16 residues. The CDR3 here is CASSQGTGKPYNEQFF. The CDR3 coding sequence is TGTGCCAGCAGCCAAGGCACGGGGAAACCCTACAATGAGCAGTTCTTC. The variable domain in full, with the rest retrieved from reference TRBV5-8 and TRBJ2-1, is EAGVTQSPTHLIKTRGQQATLRCSPISGHTSVYWYQQALGLGLQFLLWYDEGEERNRGNFPPRFSGRQFPNYSSELNVNALELEDSALYLCASSQGTGKPYNEQFFGPGTRLTVL.

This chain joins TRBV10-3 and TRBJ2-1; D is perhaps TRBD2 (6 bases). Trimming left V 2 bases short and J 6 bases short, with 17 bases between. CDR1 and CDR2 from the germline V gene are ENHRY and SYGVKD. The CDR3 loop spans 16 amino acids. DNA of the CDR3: TGTGCCATCAGTGAGACCCCGGGACTCCGCGGCAATGAGCAGTTCTTC. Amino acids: CAISETPGLRGNEQFF.

CDR3: CASSSNRVASEQFF. CDR3 DNA: TGTGCCAGCAGCTCTAACAGGGTAGCTAGTGAGCAGTTCTTC. This sequence joins TRBV7-2 and TRBJ2-1, with D possibly being TRBD1 (6 bases). Per germline, CDR1 SGHTA and CDR2 FQGNSA. This CDR3 region has 14 residues. Trimming shortened V by 4 bases and J by 9 bases, and 16 bases separated the two germline ends. The full variable domain, with the rest looked up from reference TRBV7-2 and TRBJ2-1, is GAGVSQSPSNKVTEKGKDVELRCDPISGHTALYWYRQSLGQGLEFLIYFQGNSAPDKSGLPSDRFSAERTGGSVSTLTIQRTQQEDSAVYLCASSSNRVASEQFFGPGTRLTVL.

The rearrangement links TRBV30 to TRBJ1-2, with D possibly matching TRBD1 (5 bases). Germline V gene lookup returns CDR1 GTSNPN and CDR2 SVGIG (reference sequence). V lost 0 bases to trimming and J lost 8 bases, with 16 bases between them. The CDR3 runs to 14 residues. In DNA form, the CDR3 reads TGTGCCTGGAGTGTGGGGCCCAGAGTCGGGGGCTACACCTTC. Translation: CAWSVGPRVGGYTF.

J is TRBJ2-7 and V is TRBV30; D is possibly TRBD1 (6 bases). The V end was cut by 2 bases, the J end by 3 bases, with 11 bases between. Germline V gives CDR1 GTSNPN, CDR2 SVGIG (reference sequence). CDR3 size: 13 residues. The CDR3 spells CAWSRDTFYEQYF. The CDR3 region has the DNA TGTGCCTGGAGTAGGGACACCTTCTACGAGCAGTACTTC.

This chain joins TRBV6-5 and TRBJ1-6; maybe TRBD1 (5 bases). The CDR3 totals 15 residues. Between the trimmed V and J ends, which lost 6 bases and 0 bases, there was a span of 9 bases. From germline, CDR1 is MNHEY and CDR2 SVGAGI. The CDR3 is CASRVDSSYNSPLHF. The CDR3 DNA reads TGTGCCAGCAGGGTCGACAGCTCCTATAATTCACCCCTCCACTTT.

This chain's CDR3 is CASSYREKETQYF. As DNA, the CDR3 is TGTGCCAGCAGCTACAGGGAAAAAGAGACCCAGTACTTC. V and J are TRBV6-6 and TRBJ2-5; weak D call: TRBD1 (6 bases). The CDR3 has 13 amino acids. Trimming cost V 6 bases and J 3 bases, with 11 bases left between them. CDR1 and CDR2 (germline): MNHNY, SVGAGI (reference sequence).

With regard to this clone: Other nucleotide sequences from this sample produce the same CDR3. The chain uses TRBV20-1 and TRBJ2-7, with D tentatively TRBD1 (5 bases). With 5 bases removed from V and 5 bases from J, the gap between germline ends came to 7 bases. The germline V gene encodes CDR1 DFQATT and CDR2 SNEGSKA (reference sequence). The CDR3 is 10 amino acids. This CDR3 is CSARRDEQYF. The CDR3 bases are TGCAGTGCTCGCAGGGACGAGCAGTACTTC.

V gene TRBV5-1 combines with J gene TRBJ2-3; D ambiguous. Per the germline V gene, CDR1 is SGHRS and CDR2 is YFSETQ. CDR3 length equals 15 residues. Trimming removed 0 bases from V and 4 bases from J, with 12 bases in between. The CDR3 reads CASSLAYSRADTQYF. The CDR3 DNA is TGCGCCAGCAGCTTGGCCTATAGTCGCGCAGATACGCAGTATTTT.

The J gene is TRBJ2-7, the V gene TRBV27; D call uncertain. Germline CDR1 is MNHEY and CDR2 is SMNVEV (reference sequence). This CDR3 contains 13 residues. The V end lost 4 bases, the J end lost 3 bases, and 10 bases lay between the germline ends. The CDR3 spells CASSYQENYEQYF. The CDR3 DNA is TGTGCCAGCAGTTATCAGGAGAACTACGAGCAGTACTTC.

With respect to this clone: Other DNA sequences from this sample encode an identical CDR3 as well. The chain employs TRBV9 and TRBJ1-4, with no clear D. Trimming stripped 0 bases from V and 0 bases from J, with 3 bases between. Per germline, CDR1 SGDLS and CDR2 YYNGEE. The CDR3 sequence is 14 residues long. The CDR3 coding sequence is TGTGCCAGCAGCGTAGCTGCAACTAATGAAAAACTGTTTTTT. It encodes CASSVAATNEKLFF.

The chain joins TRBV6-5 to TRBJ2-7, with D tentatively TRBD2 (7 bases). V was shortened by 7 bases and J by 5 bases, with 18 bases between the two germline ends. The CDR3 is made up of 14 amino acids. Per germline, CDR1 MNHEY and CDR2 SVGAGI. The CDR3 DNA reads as TGTGCCAGCACCCCTGGGGGGGGCTTCAACGAGCAGTACTTC. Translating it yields CASTPGGGFNEQYF.